This T cell receptor (beta chain) stems from a study of control samples from healthy donors and cancer patients. The CDR3 loop spans 13 amino acids. In germline, CDR1 is SNHLY, CDR2 FYNNEI. Trimming removed 3 bases at V and 7 bases at J, with 12 bases between. The assay was immunoSEQ multiplex PCR, and TCRdb's table has in-frame clones only and misses some. The sample comprises around 140,000 clones, around 92% of which are singletons, and less than 2.5% rests with the top ten. The rearrangement links TRBV2 to TRBJ1-2; D not resolved. Sequencing used blood. The clonotype was recovered from a woman aged 50 to 60 in good health. The chain's CDR3 is CASSEEVFGGYTF. The CDR3 nucleotides are TGTGCCAGCAGTGAGGAGGTCTTTGGTGGCTACACCTTC.